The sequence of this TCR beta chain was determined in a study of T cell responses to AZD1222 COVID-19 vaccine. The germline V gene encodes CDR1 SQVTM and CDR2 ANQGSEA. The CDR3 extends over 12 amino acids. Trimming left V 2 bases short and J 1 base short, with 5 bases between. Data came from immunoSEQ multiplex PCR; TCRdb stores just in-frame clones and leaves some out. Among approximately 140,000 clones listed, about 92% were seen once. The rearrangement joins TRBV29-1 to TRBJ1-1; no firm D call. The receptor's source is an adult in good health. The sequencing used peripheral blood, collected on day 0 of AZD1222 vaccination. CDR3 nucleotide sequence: TGCAGCGTTGAACCTCGGAACACTGAAGCTTTCTTT. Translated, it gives CSVEPRNTEAFF. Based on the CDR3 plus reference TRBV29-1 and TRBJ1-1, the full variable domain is SAVISQKPSRDICQRGTSLTIQCQVDSQVTMMFWYRQQPGQSLTLIATANQGSEATYESGFVIDKFPISRPNLTFSTLTVSNMSPEDSSIYLCSVEPRNTEAFFGQGTRLTVV.